This T cell receptor (beta chain) derives from a study of blood T cell repertoires in COVID-19. Methods used by the authors: Estimated nucleated cell counts came from reference gene primer amplification. Sequencing was performed with immunoSEQ multiplex PCR; in TCRdb, only in-frame clones are kept and a portion is missing. The DNA was the basis for D and trimming; V, J and clone size are from that table. This table has about 400,000 clones, around nine tenths appearing once. Germline-derived CDR1 and CDR2 are LNHDA and SQIVND (reference sequence). The length of the CDR3 is 15 residues. The germline V and J ends were trimmed by 5 bases and 2 bases, with 12 bases remaining between them.

The chain has TRBV19 and TRBJ1-4; D not certain. The specimen sequenced was peripheral blood. The clonotype was recovered from a human donor in a cohort sampled during active COVID-19. The CDR3 loop is CASSARRETNEKLFF. Written as DNA, the CDR3 is TGTGCCAGTAGTGCCCGTCGCGAGACTAATGAAAAACTGTTTTTT.